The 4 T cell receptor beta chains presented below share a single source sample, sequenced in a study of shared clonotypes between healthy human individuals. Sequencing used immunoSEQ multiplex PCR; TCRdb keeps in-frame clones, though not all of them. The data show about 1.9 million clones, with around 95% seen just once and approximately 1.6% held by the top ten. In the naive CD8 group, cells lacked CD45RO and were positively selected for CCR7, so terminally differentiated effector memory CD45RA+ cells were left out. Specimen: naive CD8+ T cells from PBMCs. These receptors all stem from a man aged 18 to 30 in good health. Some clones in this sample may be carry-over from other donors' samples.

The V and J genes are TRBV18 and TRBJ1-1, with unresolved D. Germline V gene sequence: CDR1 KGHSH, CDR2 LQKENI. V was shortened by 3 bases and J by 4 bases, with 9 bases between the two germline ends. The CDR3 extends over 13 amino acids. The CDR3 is CASSPGRATEAFF. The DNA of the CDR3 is TGTGCCAGCTCACCGGGGAGGGCCACTGAAGCTTTCTTT.

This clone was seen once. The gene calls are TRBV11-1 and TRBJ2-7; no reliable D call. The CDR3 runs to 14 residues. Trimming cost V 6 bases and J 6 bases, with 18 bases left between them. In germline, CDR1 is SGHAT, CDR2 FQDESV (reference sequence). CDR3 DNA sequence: TGTGCCAGCAGGGATCTCCTGAAAGAGGCCGAGCAGTACTTC. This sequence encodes CASRDLLKEAEQYF.

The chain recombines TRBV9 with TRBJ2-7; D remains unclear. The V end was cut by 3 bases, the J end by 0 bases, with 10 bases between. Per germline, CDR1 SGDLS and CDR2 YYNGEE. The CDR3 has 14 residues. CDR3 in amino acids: CASSEGGDSYEQYF. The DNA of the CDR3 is TGTGCCAGCAGCGAAGGTGGCGACTCCTACGAGCAGTACTTC.

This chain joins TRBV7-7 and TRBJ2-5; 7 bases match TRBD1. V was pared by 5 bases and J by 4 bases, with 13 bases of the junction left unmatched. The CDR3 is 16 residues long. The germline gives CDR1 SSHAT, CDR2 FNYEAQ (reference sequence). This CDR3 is CASSTQRQGPPETQYF. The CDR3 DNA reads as TGTGCCAGCAGCACCCAGCGACAGGGACCCCCAGAGACCCAGTACTTC.